The T cell receptor beta chain under discussion was sequenced for a study of cytomegalovirus exposure and HLA in healthy donors. Study overall: The early release's HLA-typed donors yielded 78 million or so unique TCRs.

Both 60 Vbeta primers and 13 Jbeta primers went into the PCR. Measured with immunoSEQ multiplex PCR; TCRdb has only the in-frame clones, and not every one. The sample lists about 150,000 clones, 60% to 85% occurring once. Study-wide results and limits: Earlier results showed most TCR beta V segments being productive about 87% or about 30% of the time. Researchers reported in a later analysis that a missense DCLRE1C variant was tied to TCR beta V- and J-gene trimming. Later on, an analysis tied 15,000 to 20,000 TCR beta sequences to HLA alleles at 0.05 false discovery rate.

The germline V gene has CDR1 SGHAT and CDR2 FQNNGV. The V end was cut by 2 bases, the J end by 4 bases, with 9 bases between. The CDR3 length is 14 residues. In regard to this clone: Its target is unknown.

What was sequenced was PBMCs. The sequence came from a man between 35 and 55 years old in good health and CMV-seropositive. The chain employs TRBV11-2 and TRBJ2-1, with D perhaps matching TRBD1 (5 bases). The chain's CDR3 is CASSLTDTYNEQFF. CDR3 sequence (DNA): TGTGCCAGCAGCTTAACGGACACGTACAATGAGCAGTTCTTC.